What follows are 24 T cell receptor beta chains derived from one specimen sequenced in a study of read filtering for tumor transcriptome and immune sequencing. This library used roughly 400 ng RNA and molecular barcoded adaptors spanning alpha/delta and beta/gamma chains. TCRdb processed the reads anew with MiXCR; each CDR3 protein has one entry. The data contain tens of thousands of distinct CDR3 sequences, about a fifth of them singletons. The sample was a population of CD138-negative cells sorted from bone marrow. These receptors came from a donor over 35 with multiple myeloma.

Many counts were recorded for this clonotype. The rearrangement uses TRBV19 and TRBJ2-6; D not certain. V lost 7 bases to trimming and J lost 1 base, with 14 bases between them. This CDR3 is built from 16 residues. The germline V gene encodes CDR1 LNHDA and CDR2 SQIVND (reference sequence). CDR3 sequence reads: CASTFTVKSGANVLTF. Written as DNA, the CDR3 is TGTGCCAGTACCTTTACAGTGAAGTCTGGGGCCAACGTCCTGACTTTC.

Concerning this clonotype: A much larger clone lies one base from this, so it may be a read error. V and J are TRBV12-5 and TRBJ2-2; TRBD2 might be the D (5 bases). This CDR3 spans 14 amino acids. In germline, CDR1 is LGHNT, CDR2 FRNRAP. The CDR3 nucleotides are TGTACTAGTGGACCGGACGGGAACACCGGGGAGCTGTTTTTT. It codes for CTSGPDGNTGELFF. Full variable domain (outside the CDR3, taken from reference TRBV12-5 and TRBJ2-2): DARVTQTPRHKVTEMGQEVTMRCQPILGHNTVFWYRQTMMQGLELLAYFRNRAPLDDSGMPKDRFSAEMPDATLATLKIQPSEPRDSAVYFCTSGPDGNTGELFFGEGSRLTVL.

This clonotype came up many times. CDR3: CAWRDGPMNTEAFF. The CDR3 nucleotides are TGTGCCTGGAGGGACGGTCCCATGAACACTGAAGCTTTCTTT. This chain links TRBV30 with TRBJ1-1; D is unclear. The CDR3 runs to 14 residues. The V end was cut by 3 bases, the J end by 0 bases, with 11 bases between. Per germline, CDR1 GTSNPN and CDR2 SVGIG (reference sequence).

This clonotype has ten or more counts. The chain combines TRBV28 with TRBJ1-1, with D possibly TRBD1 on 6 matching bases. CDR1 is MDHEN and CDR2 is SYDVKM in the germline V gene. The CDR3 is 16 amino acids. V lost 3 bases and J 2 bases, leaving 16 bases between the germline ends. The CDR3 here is CASSFTYRAPNTEAFF. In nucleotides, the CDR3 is TGTGCCAGCAGTTTCACCTACAGGGCGCCTAACACTGAAGCTTTCTTT.

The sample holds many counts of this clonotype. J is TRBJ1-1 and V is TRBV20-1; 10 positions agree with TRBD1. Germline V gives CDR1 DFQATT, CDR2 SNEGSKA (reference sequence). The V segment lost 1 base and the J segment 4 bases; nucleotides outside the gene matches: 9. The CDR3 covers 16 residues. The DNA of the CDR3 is TGCAGTGCTAGAGGGCCCCCGGGACAGGGGAGCACTGAAGCTTTCTTT. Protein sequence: CSARGPPGQGSTEAFF.

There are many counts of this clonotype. The CDR3 region has the DNA TGTGCCAGCAGTTGGCGCAGAAGCACAGATACGCAGTATTTT. It translates to CASSWRRSTDTQYF. The V and J genes are TRBV6-5 and TRBJ2-3; unclear D gene. The CDR3 is 14 residues long. CDR1 and CDR2 from the germline V gene are MNHEY and SVGAGI. V shed 4 bases and J shed 0 bases, with 8 bases lying between them.

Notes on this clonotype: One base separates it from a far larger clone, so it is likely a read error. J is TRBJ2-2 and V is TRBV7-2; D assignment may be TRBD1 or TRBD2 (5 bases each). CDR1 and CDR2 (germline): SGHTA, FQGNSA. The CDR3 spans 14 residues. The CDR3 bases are TGTGCCAGCAGCGCAGGGACGAACACCGTGGAGCTGTTTTTT. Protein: CASSAGTNTVELFF.

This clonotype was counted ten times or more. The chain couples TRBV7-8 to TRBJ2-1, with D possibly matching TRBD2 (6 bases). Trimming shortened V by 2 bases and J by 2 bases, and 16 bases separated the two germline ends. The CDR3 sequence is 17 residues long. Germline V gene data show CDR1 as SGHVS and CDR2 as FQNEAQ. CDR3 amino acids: CASSLPPRRGPYNEQFF. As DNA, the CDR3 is TGTGCCAGCAGCTTACCCCCTAGGCGGGGTCCCTACAATGAGCAGTTCTTC.

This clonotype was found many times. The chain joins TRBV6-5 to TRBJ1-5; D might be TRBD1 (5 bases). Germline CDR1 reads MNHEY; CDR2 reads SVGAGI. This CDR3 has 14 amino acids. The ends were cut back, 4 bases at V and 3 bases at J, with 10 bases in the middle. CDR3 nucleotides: TGTGCCAGCAGTTTTGGAGGGGCCAATCAGCCCCAGCATTTT. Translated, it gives CASSFGGANQPQHF.

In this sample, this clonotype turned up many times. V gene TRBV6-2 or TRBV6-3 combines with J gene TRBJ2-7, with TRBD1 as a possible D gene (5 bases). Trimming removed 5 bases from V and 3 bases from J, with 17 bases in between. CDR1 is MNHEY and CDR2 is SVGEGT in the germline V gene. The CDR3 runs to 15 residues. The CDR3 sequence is CASSDRQRVSYEQYF. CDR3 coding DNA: TGTGCCAGCAGTGACCGACAGCGTGTCAGCTACGAGCAGTACTTC.

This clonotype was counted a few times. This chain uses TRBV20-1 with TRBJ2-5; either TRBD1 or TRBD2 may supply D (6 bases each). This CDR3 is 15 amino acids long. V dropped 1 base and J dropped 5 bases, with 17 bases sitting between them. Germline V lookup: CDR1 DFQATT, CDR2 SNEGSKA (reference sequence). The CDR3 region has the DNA TGCAGTGCTAGAGGAGGAACGGGGGCGGGTGAGACCCAGTACTTC. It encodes CSARGGTGAGETQYF.

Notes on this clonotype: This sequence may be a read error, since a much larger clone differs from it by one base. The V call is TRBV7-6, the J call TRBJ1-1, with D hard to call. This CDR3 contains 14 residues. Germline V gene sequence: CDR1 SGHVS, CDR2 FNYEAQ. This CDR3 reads CASSLLSLNTETFF. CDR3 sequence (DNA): TGTGCCAGCAGCTTACTGTCTCTGAACACTGAAACTTTCTTT. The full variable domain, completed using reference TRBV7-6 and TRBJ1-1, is GAGVSQSPRYKVTKRGQDVALRCDPISGHVSLYWYRQALGQGPEFLTYFNYEAQQDKSGLPNDRFSAERPEGSISTLTIQRTEQRDSAMYRCASSLLSLNTETFFGQGTRLTVV.

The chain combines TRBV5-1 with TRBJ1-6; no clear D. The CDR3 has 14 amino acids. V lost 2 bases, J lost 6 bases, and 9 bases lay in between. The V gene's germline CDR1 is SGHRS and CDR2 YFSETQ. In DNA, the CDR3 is TGCGCCAGCAGCTTTCAGGACCTTAATTCACCCCTCCACTTT. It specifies CASSFQDLNSPLHF.

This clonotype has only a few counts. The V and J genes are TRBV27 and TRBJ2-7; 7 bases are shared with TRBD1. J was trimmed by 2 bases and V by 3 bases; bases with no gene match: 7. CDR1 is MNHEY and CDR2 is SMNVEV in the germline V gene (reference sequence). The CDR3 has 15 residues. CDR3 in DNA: TGTGCCAGCAGTTTGATAGCAGGGGGACCCTACGAGCAGTACTTC. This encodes CASSLIAGGPYEQYF.

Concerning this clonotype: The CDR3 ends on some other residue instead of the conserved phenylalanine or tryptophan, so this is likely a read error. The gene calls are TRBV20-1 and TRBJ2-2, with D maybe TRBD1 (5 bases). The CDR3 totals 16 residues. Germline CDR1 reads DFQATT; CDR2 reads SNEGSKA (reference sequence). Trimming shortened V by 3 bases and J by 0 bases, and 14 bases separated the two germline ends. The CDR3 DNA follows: TGCAGTGCTAGTCCGGATCCAGGGACGAACACCGGGGAGCTGTTTCTT. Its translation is CSASPDPGTNTGELFL.

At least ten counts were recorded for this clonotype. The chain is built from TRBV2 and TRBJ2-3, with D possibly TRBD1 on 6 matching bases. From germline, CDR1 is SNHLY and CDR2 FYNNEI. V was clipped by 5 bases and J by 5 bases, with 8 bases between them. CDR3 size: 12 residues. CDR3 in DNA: TGTGCCAGCAGTTTACAGGGAGATACGCAGTATTTT. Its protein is CASSLQGDTQYF. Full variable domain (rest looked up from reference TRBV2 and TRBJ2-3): EPEVTQTPSHQVTQMGQEVILRCVPISNHLYFYWYRQILGQKVEFLVSFYNNEISEKSEIFDDQFSVERPDGSNFTLKIRSTKLEDSAMYFCASSLQGDTQYFGPGTRLTVL.

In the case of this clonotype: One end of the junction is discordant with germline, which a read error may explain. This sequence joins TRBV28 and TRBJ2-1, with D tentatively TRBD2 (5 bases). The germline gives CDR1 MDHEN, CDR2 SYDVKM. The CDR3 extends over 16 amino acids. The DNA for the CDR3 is TGTGACAGCAGTTTCTCGGGATCACCTTCCTACAATGAGCAGTTCTTC. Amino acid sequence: CDSSFSGSPSYNEQFF. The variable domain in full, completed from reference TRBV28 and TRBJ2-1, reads DVKVTQSSRYLVKRTGEKVFLECVQDMDHENMFWYRQDPGLGLRLIYFSYDVKMKEKGDIPEGYSVSREKKERFSLILESASTNQTSMYLCDSSFSGSPSYNEQFFGPGTRLTVL.

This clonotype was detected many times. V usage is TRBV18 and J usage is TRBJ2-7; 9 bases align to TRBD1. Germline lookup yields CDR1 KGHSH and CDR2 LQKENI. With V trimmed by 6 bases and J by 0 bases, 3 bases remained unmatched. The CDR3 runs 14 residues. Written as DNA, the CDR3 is TGTGCCAGCTCCGGACAGGGGAGCTCCTACGAGCAGTACTTC. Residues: CASSGQGSSYEQYF.

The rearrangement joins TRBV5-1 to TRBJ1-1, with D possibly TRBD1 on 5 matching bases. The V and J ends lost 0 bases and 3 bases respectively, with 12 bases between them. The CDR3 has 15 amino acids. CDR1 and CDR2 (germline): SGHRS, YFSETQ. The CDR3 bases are TGCGCCAGCAGCTTGGTTGGGCAGGGAGACACTGAAGCTTTCTTT. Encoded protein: CASSLVGQGDTEAFF.

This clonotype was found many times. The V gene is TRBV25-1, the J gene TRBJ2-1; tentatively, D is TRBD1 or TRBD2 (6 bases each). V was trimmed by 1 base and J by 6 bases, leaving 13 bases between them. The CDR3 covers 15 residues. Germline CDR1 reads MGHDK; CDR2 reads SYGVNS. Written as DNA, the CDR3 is TGTGCCAGCAGTGAATCCAAGGGGGGTTTCAATGAGCAGTTCTTC. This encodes CASSESKGGFNEQFF.

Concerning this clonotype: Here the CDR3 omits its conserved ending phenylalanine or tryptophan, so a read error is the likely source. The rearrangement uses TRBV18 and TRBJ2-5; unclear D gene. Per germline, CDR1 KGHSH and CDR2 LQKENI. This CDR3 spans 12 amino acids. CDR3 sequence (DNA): TGTGCCAGCCCACCGGGCCTGGAGACCCAGTACATC. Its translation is CASPPGLETQYI.

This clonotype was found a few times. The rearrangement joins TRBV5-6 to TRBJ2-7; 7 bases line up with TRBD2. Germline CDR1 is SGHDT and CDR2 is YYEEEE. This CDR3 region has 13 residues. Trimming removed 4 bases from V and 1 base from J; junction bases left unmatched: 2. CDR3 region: CASSGGGSYEQYF. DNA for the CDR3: TGTGCCAGCAGCGGGGGGGGGTCCTACGAGCAGTACTTC.

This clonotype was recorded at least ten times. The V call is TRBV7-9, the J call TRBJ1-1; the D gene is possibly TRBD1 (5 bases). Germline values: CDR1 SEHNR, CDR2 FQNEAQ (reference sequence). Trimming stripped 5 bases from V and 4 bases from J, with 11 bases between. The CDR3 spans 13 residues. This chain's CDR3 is CASSGTGFTEAFF. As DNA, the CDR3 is TGTGCCAGCAGCGGCACAGGATTCACTGAAGCTTTCTTT.

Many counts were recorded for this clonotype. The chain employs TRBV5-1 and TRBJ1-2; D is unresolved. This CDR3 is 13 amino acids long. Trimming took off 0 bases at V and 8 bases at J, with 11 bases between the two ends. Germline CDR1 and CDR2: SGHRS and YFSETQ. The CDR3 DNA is TGCGCCAGCAGCTTGGATGGCTCCAACGGCTACACCTTC. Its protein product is CASSLDGSNGYTF.